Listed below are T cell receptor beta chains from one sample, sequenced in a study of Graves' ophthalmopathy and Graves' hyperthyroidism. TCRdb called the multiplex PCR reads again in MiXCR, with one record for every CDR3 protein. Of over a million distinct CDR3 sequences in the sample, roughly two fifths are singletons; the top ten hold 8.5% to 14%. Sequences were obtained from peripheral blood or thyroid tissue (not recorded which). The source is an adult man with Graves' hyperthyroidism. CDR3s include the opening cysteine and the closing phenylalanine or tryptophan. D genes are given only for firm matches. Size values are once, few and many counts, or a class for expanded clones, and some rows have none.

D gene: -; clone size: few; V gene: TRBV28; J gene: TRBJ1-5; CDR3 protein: CASSPRTKSRGQPQHF; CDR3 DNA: TGTGCCAGCAGCCCTAGGACCAAATCGAGGGGGCAGCCCCAGCATTTT
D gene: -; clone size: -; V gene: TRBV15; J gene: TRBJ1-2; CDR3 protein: CASTGEVTIYGYTF; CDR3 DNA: TGTGCCAGTACCGGGGAGGTAACTATCTATGGCTACACCTTC
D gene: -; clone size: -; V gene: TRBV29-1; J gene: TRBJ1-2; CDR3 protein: CSVYAGYTF; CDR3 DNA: TGCAGCGTTTACGCTGGCTACACCTTC
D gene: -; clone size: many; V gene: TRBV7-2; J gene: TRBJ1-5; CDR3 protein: CASSERGGGNQPQHF; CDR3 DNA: TGTGCCAGCAGCGAAAGAGGCGGAGGCAATCAGCCCCAGCATTTT
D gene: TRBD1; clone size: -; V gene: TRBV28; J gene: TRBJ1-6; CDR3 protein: CASSLGTGRTSPLHF; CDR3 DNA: TGTGCCAGCAGTTTGGGGACAGGGCGGACTTCACCCCTCCACTTT
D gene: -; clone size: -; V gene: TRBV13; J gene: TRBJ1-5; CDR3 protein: CASSLRQGKVSPQHF; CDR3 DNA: TGTGCCAGCAGCTTACGGCAGGGGAAGGTTTCACCCCAGCATTTT
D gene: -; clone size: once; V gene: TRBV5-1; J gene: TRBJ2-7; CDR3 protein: CASSPRFEAGSNEQYF; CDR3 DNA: TGCGCCAGCAGCCCCCGGTTTGAGGCAGGATCTAACGAGCAGTACTTC
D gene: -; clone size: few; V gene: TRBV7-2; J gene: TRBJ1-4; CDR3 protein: CASSAKTARGEKLFF; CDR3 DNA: TGTGCCAGCAGCGCCAAGACCGCCCGGGGAGAAAAACTGTTTTTT
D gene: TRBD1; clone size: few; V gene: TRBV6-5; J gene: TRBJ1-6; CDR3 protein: CASSALDRRGSPLHF; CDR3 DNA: TGTGCCAGCAGTGCCCTGGACAGGCGCGGTTCACCCCTCCACTTT
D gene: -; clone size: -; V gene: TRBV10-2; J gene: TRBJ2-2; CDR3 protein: CASSQWGSIGELFF; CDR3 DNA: TGCGCCAGCAGTCAATGGGGGAGTATCGGGGAGCTGTTTTTT
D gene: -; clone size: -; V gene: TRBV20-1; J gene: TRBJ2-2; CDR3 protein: CSARGGHLGSGELFF; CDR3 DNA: TGCAGTGCTAGAGGGGGACATCTCGGGTCCGGGGAGCTGTTTTTT
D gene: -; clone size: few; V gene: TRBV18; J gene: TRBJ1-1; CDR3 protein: CASSPQFMNTEAFF; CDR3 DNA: TGTGCCAGCTCACCACAGTTCATGAACACTGAAGCTTTCTTT
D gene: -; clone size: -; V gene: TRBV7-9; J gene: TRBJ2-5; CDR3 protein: CASSENQAQETQYF; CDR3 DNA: TGTGCCAGCAGCGAAAACCAGGCTCAAGAGACCCAGTACTTC
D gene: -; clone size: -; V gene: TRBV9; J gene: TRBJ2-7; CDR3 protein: CASSVAVGQYF; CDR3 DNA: TGTGCCAGCAGCGTAGCTGTCGGGCAGTACTTC
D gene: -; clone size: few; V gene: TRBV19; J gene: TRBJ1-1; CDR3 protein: CASSKNRVAAFF; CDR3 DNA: TGTGCCAGTAGTAAAAACCGGGTTGCAGCTTTCTTT
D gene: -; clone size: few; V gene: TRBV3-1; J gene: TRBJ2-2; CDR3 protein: CASSQEGGANTGELFF; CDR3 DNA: TGTGCCAGCAGCCAAGAGGGGGGCGCGAACACCGGGGAGCTGTTTTTT